Below are 22 T cell receptor beta chains sequenced from a single sample in a study of T cell responses to AZD1222 COVID-19 vaccine. Sequencing used immunoSEQ multiplex PCR; TCRdb keeps in-frame clones, though not all of them. The sample lists roughly 170,000 clones, 90% seen once, with 2.5% to 3% in the top ten. Sequenced material: peripheral blood, taken on day 0 of AZD1222 vaccination. The receptors were sampled from an adult in good health.

This clone was recorded once. The chain employs TRBV4-1 and TRBJ2-7, with 7 bases identical to TRBD1. Trimming cost V 0 bases and J 1 base; bases outside gene matches: 3. The germline V gene has CDR1 MGHRA and CDR2 YSYEKL. The CDR3 has 15 amino acids. The CDR3 reads CASSQDDRVSYEQYF. CDR3 DNA: TGCGCCAGCAGCCAAGATGACAGGGTATCCTACGAGCAGTACTTC.

The V and J genes are TRBV7-9 and TRBJ2-5; D may be TRBD1 or TRBD2 (6 bases each). V gave up 3 bases and J gave up 5 bases, with 13 bases separating them. Germline-derived CDR1 and CDR2 are SEHNR and FQNEAQ (reference sequence). The CDR3 is 14 amino acids. The CDR3 DNA sequence: TGTGCCAGCAGCTTCGGGGGCGCGGGGGAGACCCAGTACTTC. Amino acids: CASSFGGAGETQYF.

The CDR3 reads CATSDDRRNYGYTF. CDR3 DNA: TGTGCCACCAGTGATGACAGGCGCAACTATGGCTACACCTTC. The chain couples TRBV24-1 to TRBJ1-2; D is possibly TRBD1 (6 bases). CDR1 and CDR2 (germline): KGHDR, SFDVKD. The ends were cut back, 3 bases at V and 2 bases at J, with 9 bases in the middle. The CDR3 is 14 amino acids.

The chain joins TRBV6-5 to TRBJ1-2; D ambiguous. Germline CDR1 is MNHEY and CDR2 is SVGAGI. V was clipped by 5 bases and J by 2 bases, with 6 bases between them. The CDR3 consists of 12 residues. CDR3 sequence (DNA): TGTGCCAGCAGTCCTAAAAACTATGGCTACACCTTC. Residues: CASSPKNYGYTF.

This chain uses TRBV6-2 or TRBV6-3 with TRBJ2-7; D is unclear. The ends were cut back, 5 bases at V and 3 bases at J, with 11 bases in the middle. Per germline, CDR1 MNHEY and CDR2 SVGEGT. This CDR3 comprises 13 residues. The CDR3 DNA is TGTGCCAGCAGTCGGAAGGAATACTACGAGCAGTACTTC. Translation gives CASSRKEYYEQYF.

This clone was found once. The chain combines TRBV7-9 with TRBJ1-1; D possibly corresponds to TRBD1 (5 bases). Germline V gene sequence: CDR1 SEHNR, CDR2 FQNEAQ (reference sequence). This CDR3 contains 11 residues. V lost 5 bases and J lost 7, with 8 bases in between. The CDR3 here is CASSPGVEAFF. In DNA form, the CDR3 reads TGTGCCAGCAGCCCGGGGGTTGAAGCTTTCTTT.

V is TRBV19 and J is TRBJ2-7, with TRBD2 matching over 8 bases. Germline loops: CDR1 LNHDA, CDR2 SQIVND (reference sequence). This CDR3 comprises 14 residues. The J segment lost 0 bases and the V segment lost 8 bases, leaving 6 bases of the junction unmatched. CDR3 DNA sequence: TGTGCCAGTCAGTTTAGCGGGGCCTCCTACGAGCAGTACTTC. This encodes CASQFSGASYEQYF.

This rearrangement joins TRBV6-5 to TRBJ2-4; D gene ambiguous. Germline V gene sequence: CDR1 MNHEY, CDR2 SVGAGI. V lost 4 bases, J lost 3 bases, and 13 bases lay in between. The CDR3 runs 15 residues. The CDR3 loop is CASSSSVGVKNIQYF. The CDR3 DNA is TGTGCCAGCAGTTCATCCGTTGGGGTCAAAAACATTCAGTACTTC.

This chain joins TRBV13 and TRBJ2-1, with 12 bases aligning to TRBD2. With V trimmed by 3 bases and J by 0 bases, 6 bases remained unmatched. The germline CDR1 and CDR2 sequences are PRHDT and FYEKMQ (reference sequence). The CDR3 contains 18 residues. The CDR3 bases are TGTGCCAGCAGCTTCCTTACTAGCGGGGGGAGCTCCTACAATGAGCAGTTCTTC. Protein: CASSFLTSGGSSYNEQFF.

This clone was seen only a few times. Sequence at one end of the junction differs from germline and may be a read error. The CDR3 loop is CASREAGNTGELFF. CDR3 coding DNA: TGTGCTAGCAGGGAGGCAGGGAACACCGGGGAGCTGTTTTTT. The V call is TRBV7-7, the J call TRBJ2-2; D perhaps matches TRBD2 (6 bases). Germline lookup yields CDR1 SSHAT and CDR2 FNYEAQ (reference sequence). This CDR3 is 14 amino acids long.

V is TRBV6-5 and J is TRBJ1-5, with D possibly TRBD1 on 5 matching bases. Germline lookup yields CDR1 MNHEY and CDR2 SVGAGI. The CDR3 totals 14 residues. Trimming stripped 5 bases from V and 4 bases from J, with 12 bases between. CDR3 protein: CASSRTNENQPQHF. DNA for the CDR3: TGTGCCAGCAGTCGGACAAACGAGAATCAGCCCCAGCATTTT.

V is TRBV7-9 and J is TRBJ2-5; D might be TRBD2 (5 bases). V lost 5 bases, J lost 1 base, and 14 bases lay in between. This CDR3 has 15 amino acids. The V gene's germline CDR1 is SEHNR and CDR2 FQNEAQ (reference sequence). The DNA for the CDR3 is TGTGCCAGCAGCCTAGGAGCCGGGATCCAAGAGACCCAGTACTTC. It yields the protein CASSLGAGIQETQYF.

This clone was counted only a few times. J is TRBJ1-5 and V is TRBV10-3; TRBD1 might be the D (5 bases). V dropped 11 bases and J dropped 4 bases, with 15 bases sitting between them. The CDR3 runs 13 residues. Germline V CDR1 and CDR2: ENHRY, SYGVKD. Here the CDR3 DNA reads TGTGCCTCCCGCGACAGCGAAAATCAGCCCCAGCATTTT. Translation: CASRDSENQPQHF.

The V and J genes are TRBV7-8 and TRBJ1-2; D is unresolved. Germline V CDR1 and CDR2: SGHVS, FQNEAQ. The CDR3 has 16 residues. Trimming left V 3 bases short and J 4 bases short, with 18 bases between. CDR3 coding DNA: TGTGCCAGCAGCTTGGACCGTGATCCCGTGCTCTATGGCTACACCTTC. Its protein is CASSLDRDPVLYGYTF.

This chain joins TRBV7-2 and TRBJ1-1; unclear D gene. Germline lookup yields CDR1 SGHTA and CDR2 FQGNSA. The V gene lost 2 bases and the J gene lost 4 bases, with 14 bases spanning the gap. This CDR3 region has 15 residues. The CDR3 reads CASSLRSGIGTEAFF. CDR3 coding DNA: TGTGCCAGCAGCTTACGTTCAGGTATTGGCACTGAAGCTTTCTTT.

The rearrangement uses TRBV18 and TRBJ1-5; possibly TRBD1 for D (6 bases). Trimming removed 6 bases at V and 6 bases at J, with 15 bases between. This CDR3 contains 14 residues. The germline CDR1 and CDR2 sequences are KGHSH and LQKENI. CDR3 residues: CASSLGGGGQPQHF. The CDR3, as DNA: TGTGCCAGCTCCCTTGGGGGGGGCGGTCAGCCCCAGCATTTT. Combining the CDR3 with reference TRBV18 and TRBJ1-5 gives the whole variable domain NAGVMQNPRHLVRRRGQEARLRCSPMKGHSHVYWYRQLPEEGLKFMVYLQKENIIDESGMPKERFSAEFPKEGPSILRIQQVVRGDSAAYFCASSLGGGGQPQHFGDGTRLSIL.

This clone has more than one count but fewer than ten. The chain recombines TRBV24-1 with TRBJ1-5, with 7 bases matching TRBD1. V shed 5 bases, J shed 1 base, and the junction held 1 base outside the gene matches. CDR1 is KGHDR, CDR2 SFDVKD, per germline. The CDR3 loop spans 14 amino acids. The DNA of the CDR3 is TGTGCCACCAGTGGGACAGGAAGCAATCAGCCCCAGCATTTT. It yields the protein CATSGTGSNQPQHF.

V is TRBV15 and J is TRBJ1-2; 7 bases are shared with TRBD1. CDR3 length: 13 amino acids. V gave up 5 bases and J gave up 3 bases; unmatched junction bases: 3. From germline, CDR1 is LNHNV and CDR2 YYDKDF (reference sequence). The CDR3 DNA follows: TGTGCCACCAGCCCCGGGACAGACTATGGCTACACCTTC. Its translation is CATSPGTDYGYTF.

V is TRBV7-3 and J is TRBJ2-1; 11 nucleotides match TRBD2. The CDR3 runs 14 residues. Germline V gives CDR1 SGHTA, CDR2 FQGTGA. V lost 5 bases, J lost 4 bases, and 1 base stayed unmatched. CDR3 residues: CASSPSGGYNEQFF. In nucleotides, the CDR3 is TGTGCCAGCAGCCCTAGCGGGGGGTACAATGAGCAGTTCTTC.

The chain joins TRBV12-3 or TRBV12-4 to TRBJ1-1; 7 bases fit TRBD1. The CDR3 contains 13 residues. J gave up 1 base and V 6 bases, and 2 bases lay outside the gene matches. DNA of the CDR3: TGTGCCAGCAGAGACAGGGCGAACACTGAAGCTTTCTTT. It codes for CASRDRANTEAFF.

The chain is built from TRBV7-9 and TRBJ1-2; 12 bases are a match to TRBD1. Looked up from germline, CDR1 is SEHNR and CDR2 is FQNEAQ (reference sequence). V trimming: 5 bases; J trimming: 7 bases; junction bases outside the gene matches: 5. The CDR3 length is 14 residues. As DNA, the CDR3 is TGTGCCAGCAGCCCGGGACAGGGGGCTGGTGGCTACACCTTC. Amino acids: CASSPGQGAGGYTF.

CDR3 nucleotides: TGTGCCAGCAGTTTTAGGGGAAACACCGGGGAGCTGTTTTTT. Its translation is CASSFRGNTGELFF. The chain uses TRBV27 and TRBJ2-2, with a tentative D call TRBD1 (5 bases). The CDR3 length is 14 residues. V lost 3 bases and J lost 2, with 7 bases in between. Germline V lookup: CDR1 MNHEY, CDR2 SMNVEV (reference sequence).